This TCR beta chain was identified during a study of blood T cell repertoires in COVID-19. Some clones are missing from TCRdb's copy, which holds only in-frame ones; the method was immunoSEQ multiplex PCR. The table has about 160,000 clones, about 85% seen once. The CDR3 runs to 15 residues. With 3 bases removed from V and 6 bases from J, the gap between germline ends came to 16 bases. The germline CDR1 and CDR2 sequences are SGHNT and YYREEE (reference sequence). The chain employs TRBV5-4 and TRBJ1-3; weak D call: TRBD1 (6 bases). The TCR was taken from a man aged 35-49 years with acute or convalescent COVID-19. Sequences were obtained from peripheral blood. This chain's CDR3 is CASSSGTDRLNTIYF. The CDR3 nucleotides are TGTGCCAGCAGCTCGGGCACCGACAGGCTAAACACCATATATTTT. The whole variable domain, remainder taken from reference TRBV5-4 and TRBJ1-3, is ETGVTQSPTHLIKTRGQQVTLRCSSQSGHNTVSWYQQALGQGPQFIFQYYREEENGRGNFPPRFSGLQFPNYSSELNVNALELDDSALYLCASSSGTDRLNTIYFGEGSWLTVV.